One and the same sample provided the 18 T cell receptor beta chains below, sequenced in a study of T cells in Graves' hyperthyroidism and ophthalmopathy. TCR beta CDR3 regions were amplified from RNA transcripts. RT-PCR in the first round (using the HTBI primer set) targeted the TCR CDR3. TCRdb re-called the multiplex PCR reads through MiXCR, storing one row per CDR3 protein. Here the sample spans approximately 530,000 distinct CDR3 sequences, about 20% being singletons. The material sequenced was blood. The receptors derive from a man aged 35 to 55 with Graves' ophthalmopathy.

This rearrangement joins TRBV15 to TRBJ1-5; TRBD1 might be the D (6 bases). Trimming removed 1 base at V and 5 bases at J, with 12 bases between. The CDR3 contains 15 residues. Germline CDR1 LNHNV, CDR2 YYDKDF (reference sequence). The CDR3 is CATSRGRTADQPQHF. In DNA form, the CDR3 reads TGTGCCACCAGCAGAGGTAGGACAGCCGATCAGCCCCAGCATTTT.

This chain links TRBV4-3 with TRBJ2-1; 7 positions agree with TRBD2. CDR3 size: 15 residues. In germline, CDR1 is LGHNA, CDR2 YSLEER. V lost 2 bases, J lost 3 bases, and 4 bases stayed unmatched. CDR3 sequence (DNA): TGCGCCAGCAGCCAAAACCGGGACTACTACAATGAGCAGTTCTTC. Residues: CASSQNRDYYNEQFF.

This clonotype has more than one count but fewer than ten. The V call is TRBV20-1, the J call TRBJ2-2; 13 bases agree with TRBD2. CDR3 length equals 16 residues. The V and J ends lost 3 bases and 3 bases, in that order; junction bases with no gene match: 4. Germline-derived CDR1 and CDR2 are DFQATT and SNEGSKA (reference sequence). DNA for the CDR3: TGCAGTGCTAGGGGGACTAGCGGGAAGGACACCGGGGAGCTGTTTTTT. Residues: CSARGTSGKDTGELFF.

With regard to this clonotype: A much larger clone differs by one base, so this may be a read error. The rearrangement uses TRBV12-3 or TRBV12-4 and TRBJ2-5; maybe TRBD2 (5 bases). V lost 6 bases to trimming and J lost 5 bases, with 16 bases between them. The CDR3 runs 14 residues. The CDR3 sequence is CASSLPSSGETQYF. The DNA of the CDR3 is TGTGCCAGCAGCCTACCCTCTTCGGGGGAGACCCAGTACTTC.

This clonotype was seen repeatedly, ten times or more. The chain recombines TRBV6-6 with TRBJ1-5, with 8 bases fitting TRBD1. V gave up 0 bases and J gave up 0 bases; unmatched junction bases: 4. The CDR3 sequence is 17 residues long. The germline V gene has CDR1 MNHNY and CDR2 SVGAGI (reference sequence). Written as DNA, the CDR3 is TGTGCCAGCAGTTACTCGGCGGACAGGGTTAGCAATCAGCCCCAGCATTTT. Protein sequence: CASSYSADRVSNQPQHF.

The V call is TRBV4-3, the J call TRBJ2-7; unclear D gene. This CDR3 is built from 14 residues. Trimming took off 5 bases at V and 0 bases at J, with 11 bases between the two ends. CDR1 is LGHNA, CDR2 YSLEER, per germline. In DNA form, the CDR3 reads TGCGCCAGCAGCTCGGTGGGTACCTCCTACGAGCAGTACTTC. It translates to CASSSVGTSYEQYF.

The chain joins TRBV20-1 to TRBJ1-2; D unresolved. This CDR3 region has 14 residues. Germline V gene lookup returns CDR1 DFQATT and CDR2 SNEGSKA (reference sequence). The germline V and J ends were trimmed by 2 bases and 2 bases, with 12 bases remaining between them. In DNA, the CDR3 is TGCAGTGCTAGACCCTTCGGACCGAACTATGGCTACACCTTC. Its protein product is CSARPFGPNYGYTF.

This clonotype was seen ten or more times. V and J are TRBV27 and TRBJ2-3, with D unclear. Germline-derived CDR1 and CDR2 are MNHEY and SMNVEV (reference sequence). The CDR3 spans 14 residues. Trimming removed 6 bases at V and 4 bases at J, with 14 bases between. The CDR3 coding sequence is TGTGCCAGCAGAGTCGCGAGAATATCAGATACGCAGTATTTT. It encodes CASRVARISDTQYF.

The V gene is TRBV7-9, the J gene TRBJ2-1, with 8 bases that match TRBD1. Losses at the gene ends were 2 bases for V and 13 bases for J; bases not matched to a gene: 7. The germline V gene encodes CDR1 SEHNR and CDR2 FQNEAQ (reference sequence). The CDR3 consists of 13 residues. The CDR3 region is CASSLLEGQEQFF. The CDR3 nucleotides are TGTGCCAGCAGCTTACTAGAGGGACAGGAACAGTTCTTC.

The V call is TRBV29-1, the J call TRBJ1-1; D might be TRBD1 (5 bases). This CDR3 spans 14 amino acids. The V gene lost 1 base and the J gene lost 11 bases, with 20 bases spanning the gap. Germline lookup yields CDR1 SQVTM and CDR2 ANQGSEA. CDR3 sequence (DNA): TGCAGCGTTGAAGGGGGACGGACTTTGAGAAAGGCTTTCTTT. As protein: CSVEGGRTLRKAFF.

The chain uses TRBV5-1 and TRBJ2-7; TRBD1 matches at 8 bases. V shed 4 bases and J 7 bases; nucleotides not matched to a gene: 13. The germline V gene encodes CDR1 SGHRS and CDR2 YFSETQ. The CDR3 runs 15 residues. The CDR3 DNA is TGCGCCAGCAGCGTGGGGACAGGTCCCTTTGGGGAGCAGTACTTC. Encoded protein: CASSVGTGPFGEQYF.

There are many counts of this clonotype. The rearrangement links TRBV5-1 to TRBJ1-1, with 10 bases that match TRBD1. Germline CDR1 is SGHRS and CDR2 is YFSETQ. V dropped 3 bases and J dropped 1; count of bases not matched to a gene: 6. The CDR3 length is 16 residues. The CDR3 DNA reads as TGCGCCAGCAGCTCCAGGACAGGGGGGGCGAACACTGAAGCTTTCTTT. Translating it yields CASSSRTGGANTEAFF.

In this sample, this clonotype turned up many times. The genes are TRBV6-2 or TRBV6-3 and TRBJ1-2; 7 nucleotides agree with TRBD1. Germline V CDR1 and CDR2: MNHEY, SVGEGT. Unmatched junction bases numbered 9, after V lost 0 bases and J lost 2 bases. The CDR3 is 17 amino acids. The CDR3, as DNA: TGTGCCAGCAGTTACTCCCTCAGGGACAGCTTAAACTATGGCTACACCTTC. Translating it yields CASSYSLRDSLNYGYTF.

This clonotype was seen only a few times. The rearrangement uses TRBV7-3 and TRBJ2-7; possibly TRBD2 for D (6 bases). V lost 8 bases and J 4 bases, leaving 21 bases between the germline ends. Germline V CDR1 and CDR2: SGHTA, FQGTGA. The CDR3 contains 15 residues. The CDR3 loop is CASAFSPGGTYEQYF. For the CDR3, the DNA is TGTGCCAGCGCCTTCTCTCCAGGCGGGACGTACGAGCAGTACTTC. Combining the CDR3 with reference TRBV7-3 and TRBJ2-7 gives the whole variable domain GAGVSQTPSNKVTEKGKYVELRCDPISGHTALYWYRQSLGQGPEFLIYFQGTGAADDSGLPNDRFFAVRPEGSVSTLKIQRTERGDSAVYLCASAFSPGGTYEQYFGPGTRLTVT.

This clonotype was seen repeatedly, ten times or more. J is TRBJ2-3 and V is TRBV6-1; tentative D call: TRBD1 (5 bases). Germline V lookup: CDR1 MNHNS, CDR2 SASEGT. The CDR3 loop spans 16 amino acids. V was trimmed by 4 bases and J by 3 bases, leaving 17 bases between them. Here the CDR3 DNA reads TGTGCCAGCAGTGTACAAGGGGAAGGCCTAACAGATACGCAGTATTTT. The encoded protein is CASSVQGEGLTDTQYF.

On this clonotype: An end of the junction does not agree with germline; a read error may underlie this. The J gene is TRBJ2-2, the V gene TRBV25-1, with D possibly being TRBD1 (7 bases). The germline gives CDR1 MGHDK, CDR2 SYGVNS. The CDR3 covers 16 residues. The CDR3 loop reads CASRDSWRGLTGELFF. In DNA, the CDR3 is TGTGCCAGCAGAGACTCGTGGAGGGGGCTCACCGGAGAGCTGTTTTTT. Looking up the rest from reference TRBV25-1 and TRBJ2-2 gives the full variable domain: EADIYQTPRYLVIGTGKKITLECSQTMGHDKMYWYQQDPGMELHLIHYSYGVNSTEKGDLSSESTVSRIRTEHFPLTLESARPSHTSQYLCASRDSWRGLTGELFFGEGSRLTVL.

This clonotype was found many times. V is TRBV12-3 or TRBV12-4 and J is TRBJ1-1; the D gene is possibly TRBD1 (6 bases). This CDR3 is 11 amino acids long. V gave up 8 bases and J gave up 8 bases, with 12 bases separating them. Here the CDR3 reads CASGRGSEAFF. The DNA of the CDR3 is TGTGCCAGCGGCAGGGGCTCAGAAGCTTTCTTT.

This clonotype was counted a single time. CDR3: CASSQGGGLTHGYTF. DNA of the CDR3: TGTGCCAGCAGCCAAGGGGGAGGACTTACTCATGGCTACACCTTC. The chain links TRBV3-1 to TRBJ1-2; D is unclear. This CDR3 region has 15 residues. Germline loops: CDR1 LGHDT, CDR2 YNNKEL (reference sequence). The V gene lost 1 base and the J gene lost 6 bases, with 15 bases spanning the gap.